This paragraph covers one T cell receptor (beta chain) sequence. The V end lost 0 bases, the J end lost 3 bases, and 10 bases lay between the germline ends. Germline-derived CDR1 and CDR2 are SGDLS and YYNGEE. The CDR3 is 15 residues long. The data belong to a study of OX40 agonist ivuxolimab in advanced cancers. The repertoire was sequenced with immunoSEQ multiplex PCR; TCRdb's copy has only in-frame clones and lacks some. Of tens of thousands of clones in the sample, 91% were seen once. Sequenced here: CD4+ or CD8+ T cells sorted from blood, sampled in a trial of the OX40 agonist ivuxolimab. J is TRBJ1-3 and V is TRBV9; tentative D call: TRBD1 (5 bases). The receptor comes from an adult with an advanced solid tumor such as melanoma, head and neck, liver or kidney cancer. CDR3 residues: CASSVGGVLGNTIYF. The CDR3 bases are TGTGCCAGCAGCGTAGGGGGGGTACTTGGAAACACCATATATTTT.